The 8 T cell receptor beta chains reported below all come from one sample, sequenced in a study of technical replicates of blood from a few donors. Sequenced by immunoSEQ multiplex PCR; TCRdb stores in-frame clones only, minus some. The table records tens of thousands of clones, roughly 92% of them present only once. The sequenced sample consisted of T cells isolated from PBMCs. The source of these receptors is a human donor in good health.

The chain carries TRBV19 and TRBJ1-1, with D unresolved. V shed 5 bases and J shed 1 base, with 14 bases lying between them. The CDR3 spans 15 residues. Per the germline V gene, CDR1 is LNHDA and CDR2 is SQIVND (reference sequence). The DNA of the CDR3 is TGTGCCAGTAGTCTCGCTGTATCACAGAACACTGAAGCTTTCTTT. Translated: CASSLAVSQNTEAFF.

This chain connects TRBV28 to TRBJ1-5; 8 positions match TRBD1. V gave up 3 bases and J gave up 5 bases; unmatched junction bases: 6. The CDR3 has 15 residues. Per germline, CDR1 MDHEN and CDR2 SYDVKM. The CDR3 DNA reads TGTGCCAGCAGTTTGCAGGACAGGGTATATCAGCCCCAGCATTTT. Translating it yields CASSLQDRVYQPQHF.

This chain uses TRBV5-1 with TRBJ2-5; D perhaps matches TRBD2 (5 bases). CDR3 size: 14 residues. Between the trimmed V and J ends, which lost 7 bases and 0 bases, there was a span of 13 bases. In germline, CDR1 is SGHRS, CDR2 YFSETQ. CDR3 nucleotide sequence: TGCGCCAGCTATACCGGGGAGTACCAAGAGACCCAGTACTTC. Its protein product is CASYTGEYQETQYF.

The J gene is TRBJ1-2, the V gene TRBV19, with 8 positions matching TRBD1. Looked up from germline, CDR1 is LNHDA and CDR2 is SQIVND (reference sequence). The trim removed 8 bases at V and 7 bases at J, leaving 15 bases unmatched. CDR3 length: 15 amino acids. CDR3 sequence: CASQLTASGGTGYTF. The CDR3 region has the DNA TGTGCCAGTCAACTCACCGCTTCAGGGGGCACTGGCTACACCTTC.

The gene calls are TRBV27 and TRBJ2-1, with TRBD1 matching 9 bases. The V gene's germline CDR1 is MNHEY and CDR2 SMNVEV (reference sequence). This CDR3 comprises 14 residues. J gave up 6 bases and V 0 bases, and 0 bases lay outside the gene matches. The CDR3 DNA is TGTGCCAGCAGTTTATCGGACAGGGGCAATGAGCAGTTCTTC. Protein product: CASSLSDRGNEQFF.

The chain couples TRBV10-3 to TRBJ1-4; D is ambiguous. Looked up from germline, CDR1 is ENHRY and CDR2 is SYGVKD. The CDR3 totals 13 residues. V was trimmed by 0 bases and J by 4 bases, leaving 3 bases between them. This CDR3 is CAISESYNEKLFF. The CDR3, as DNA: TGTGCCATCAGTGAGTCGTATAATGAAAAACTGTTTTTT.

The sample holds a few counts of this clone. The V gene is TRBV19, the J gene TRBJ1-1; TRBD1 aligns across 7 bases. The J segment lost 3 bases and the V segment lost 4 bases, leaving 8 bases of the junction unmatched. The germline gives CDR1 LNHDA, CDR2 SQIVND (reference sequence). The CDR3 has 15 residues. The CDR3 DNA is TGTGCCAGTAGTACTGGACAGGCCCGTCACACTGAAGCTTTCTTT. Its translation is CASSTGQARHTEAFF.

The V call is TRBV7-2, the J call TRBJ2-7, with TRBD2 matching 10 bases. This CDR3 region has 17 residues. The junction had 9 bases not matched to a gene; V was cut back by 4 bases and J by 0 bases. The germline V gene encodes CDR1 SGHTA and CDR2 FQGNSA. CDR3: CASSSLTPSGSSYEQYF. For the CDR3, the DNA is TGTGCCAGCAGCTCCCTAACCCCTAGCGGGAGCTCCTACGAGCAGTACTTC. Together with reference TRBV7-2 and TRBJ2-7, the CDR3 gives the full variable domain: GAGVSQSPSNKVTEKGKDVELRCDPISGHTALYWYRQSLGQGLEFLIYFQGNSAPDKSGLPSDRFSAERTGGSVSTLTIQRTQQEDSAVYLCASSSLTPSGSSYEQYFGPGTRLTVT.